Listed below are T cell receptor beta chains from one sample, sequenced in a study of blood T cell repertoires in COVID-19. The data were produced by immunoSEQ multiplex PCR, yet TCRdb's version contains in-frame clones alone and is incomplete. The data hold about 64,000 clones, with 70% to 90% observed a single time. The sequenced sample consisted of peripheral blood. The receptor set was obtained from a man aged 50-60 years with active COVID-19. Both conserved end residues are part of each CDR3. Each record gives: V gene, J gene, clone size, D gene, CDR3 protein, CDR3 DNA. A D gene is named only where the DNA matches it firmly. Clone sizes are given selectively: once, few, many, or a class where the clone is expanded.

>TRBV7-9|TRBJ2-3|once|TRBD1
CASTRGTGGSSTDTQYF
TGTGCCAGCACCCGGGGGACAGGGGGCTCCAGCACAGATACGCAGTATTTT
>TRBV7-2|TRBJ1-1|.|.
CASSYPGYTEAFF
TGTGCCAGCAGCTACCCCGGGTACACTGAAGCTTTCTTT
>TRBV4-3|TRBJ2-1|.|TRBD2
CASSQDASGIVNEQFF
TGCGCCAGCAGCCAAGATGCTAGCGGGATCGTCAATGAGCAGTTCTTC
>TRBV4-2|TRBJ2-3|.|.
CASSPLGPGDTQYF
TGTGCCAGCAGCCCCCTAGGTCCCGGAGATACGCAGTATTTT
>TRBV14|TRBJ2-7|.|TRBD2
CASSQGASGAPYEQYF
TGTGCCAGCAGCCAAGGGGCTAGCGGGGCCCCCTACGAGCAGTACTTC
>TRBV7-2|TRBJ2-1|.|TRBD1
CASTRRTGGNEQFF
TGTGCCAGCACCCGAAGGACAGGGGGCAATGAGCAGTTCTTC
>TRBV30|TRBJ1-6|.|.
CAWSDRADNSPLHF
TGTGCCTGGAGTGACAGGGCGGATAATTCACCCCTCCACTTT
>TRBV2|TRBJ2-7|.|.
CASSGEKYYEQYF
TGTGCCAGCAGTGGAGAAAAGTACTACGAGCAGTACTTC
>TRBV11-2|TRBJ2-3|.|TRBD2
CASSPGGDGEGTQYF
TGTGCCAGCAGCCCCGGGGGGGATGGAGAAGGTACGCAGTATTTT
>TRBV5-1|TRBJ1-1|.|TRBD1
CASSLAGQGGLATEAFF
TGCGCCAGCAGCTTGGCCGGACAGGGAGGGTTGGCCACTGAAGCTTTCTTT
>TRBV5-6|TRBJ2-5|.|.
CASSFRTAQETQYF
TGTGCCAGCAGCTTCAGGACAGCCCAAGAGACCCAGTACTTC
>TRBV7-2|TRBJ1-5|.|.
CASSKGAGLSNQPQHF
TGTGCCAGCAGCAAAGGGGCTGGTCTGAGCAATCAGCCCCAGCATTTT
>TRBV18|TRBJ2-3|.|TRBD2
CASSPATSPAGTQYF
TGTGCCAGCTCACCAGCGACTAGCCCAGCTGGTACGCAGTATTTT
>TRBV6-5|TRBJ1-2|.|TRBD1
CASSMNRGLGYGYTF
TGTGCCAGCAGTATGAACAGGGGTTTGGGGTATGGCTACACCTTC
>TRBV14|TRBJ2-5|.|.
CASSQGPLGGQETQYF
TGTGCCAGCAGCCAAGGGCCTCTCGGGGGACAAGAGACCCAGTACTTC
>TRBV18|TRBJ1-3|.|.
CASSPTRDKASGNTIYF
TGTGCCAGCTCACCCACCCGGGACAAGGCCTCTGGAAACACCATATATTTT
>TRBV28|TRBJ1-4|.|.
CASSSGQRRGGEKLFF
TGTGCCAGCAGTTCCGGACAGCGGAGAGGGGGTGAAAAACTGTTTTTT
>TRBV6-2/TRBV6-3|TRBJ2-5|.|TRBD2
CASSYLASGGYQETQYF
TGTGCCAGCAGTTACTTGGCTAGCGGGGGGTACCAAGAGACCCAGTACTTC
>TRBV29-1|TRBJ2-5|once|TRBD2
CSAIRRSSGGQETQYF
TGCAGCGCCATCCGGAGGTCTAGCGGGGGACAAGAGACCCAGTACTTC
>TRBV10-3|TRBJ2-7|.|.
CAISDEGGAYEQYF
TGTGCCATCAGTGACGAGGGAGGTGCCTACGAGCAGTACTTC
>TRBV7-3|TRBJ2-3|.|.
CASSLGVRGADTQYF
TGTGCCAGCAGCTTAGGTGTCAGAGGTGCAGATACGCAGTATTTT
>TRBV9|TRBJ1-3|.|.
CASSPSAGNTIYF
TGTGCCAGCAGCCCCTCCGCTGGAAACACCATATATTTT
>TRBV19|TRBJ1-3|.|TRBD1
CASSIRQGEASGNTIYF
TGTGCCAGTAGTATAAGACAGGGCGAAGCCTCTGGAAACACCATATATTTT
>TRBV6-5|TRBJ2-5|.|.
CASTRTHRGETQYF
TGTGCCAGCACTAGAACGCACCGGGGGGAGACCCAGTACTTC
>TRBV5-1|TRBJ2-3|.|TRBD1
CASSLPTGQVIDTQYF
TGCGCCAGCAGCCTACCCACGGGACAGGTCATTGATACGCAGTATTTT
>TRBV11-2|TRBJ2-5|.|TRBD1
CASSSRQGAETQYF
TGTGCCAGCAGCTCAAGACAGGGGGCAGAGACCCAGTACTTC
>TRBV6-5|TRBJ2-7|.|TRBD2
CASSTRSGGPYEQYF
TGTGCCAGCAGTACTAGAAGCGGGGGCCCCTACGAGCAGTACTTC
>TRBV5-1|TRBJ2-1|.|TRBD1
CASSLEAGGWTEQFF
TGCGCCAGCAGCTTGGAGGCAGGGGGCTGGACTGAGCAGTTCTTC